Below, 18 T cell receptor beta chains from the same sample are listed, as sequenced in a study of T cell responses to AZD1222 COVID-19 vaccine. TCRdb's copy holds only in-frame clones and misses some; the assay was immunoSEQ multiplex PCR. The sample has approximately 220,000 clones; about 92% are singletons. Sequenced here: peripheral blood, sampled on day 0 of MenACWY control vaccination. The receptor source for this set is an adult in good health.

V usage is TRBV13 and J usage is TRBJ2-1; unclear D gene. This CDR3 region has 14 residues. CDR1 is PRHDT and CDR2 is FYEKMQ in the germline V gene (reference sequence). Trimming removed 4 bases from V and 6 bases from J, with 13 bases in between. The CDR3 here is CASSSGVGGNEQFF. The CDR3 DNA is TGTGCCAGCAGCTCCGGAGTGGGCGGCAATGAGCAGTTCTTC.

The V and J genes are TRBV30 and TRBJ1-6; 7 bases fit TRBD1. J lost 8 bases, V lost 0 bases, and 7 bases had no gene match. Germline values: CDR1 GTSNPN, CDR2 SVGIG (reference sequence). This CDR3 spans 15 amino acids. The CDR3 DNA follows: TGTGCCTGGAGTGTATCTGGGACAGCCTATTCACCCCTCCACTTT. Amino acids: CAWSVSGTAYSPLHF. The variable domain in full, with the rest retrieved from reference TRBV30 and TRBJ1-6, is SQTIHQWPATLVQPVGSPLSLECTVEGTSNPNLYWYRQAAGRGLQLLFYSVGIGQISSEVPQNLSASRPQDRQFILSSKKLLLSDSGFYLCAWSVSGTAYSPLHFGNGTRLTVT.

The gene calls are TRBV18 and TRBJ2-4, with D perhaps TRBD1 (5 bases). This CDR3 is built from 16 residues. Germline V gene sequence: CDR1 KGHSH, CDR2 LQKENI. Deletions cut 0 bases from V and 1 base from J, with 10 bases between. CDR3 coding DNA: TGTGCCAGCTCACCACCCTCCCCAGGGGCCAAAAACATTCAGTACTTC. This encodes CASSPPSPGAKNIQYF.

About this clone: The sample carries other DNA sequences with the same CDR3. V usage is TRBV3-1 (or the pseudogene TRBV3-2) and J usage is TRBJ1-1; tentative D call: TRBD1 (5 bases). This CDR3 has 14 amino acids. Trimming cost V 3 bases and J 1 base, with 9 bases left between them. The V gene's germline CDR1 is LGHDT and CDR2 YNNKEL (reference sequence). The DNA of the CDR3 is TGTGCCAGCAGCCAGCTTCAGGGGAACACTGAAGCTTTCTTT. Protein product: CASSQLQGNTEAFF.

This clone was observed once. The chain employs TRBV30 and TRBJ1-1; 7 bases align to TRBD1. Germline CDR1 reads GTSNPN; CDR2 reads SVGIG (reference sequence). J lost 5 bases, V lost 3 bases, and 6 bases had no gene match. The CDR3 sequence is 13 residues long. This chain's CDR3 is CAWSEHRGTEAFF. CDR3 sequence (DNA): TGTGCCTGGAGCGAGCACAGGGGTACTGAAGCTTTCTTT.

This chain connects TRBV5-4 to TRBJ2-4; no firm D call. Trimming stripped 0 bases from V and 2 bases from J, with 3 bases between. Germline V CDR1 and CDR2: SGHNT, YYREEE (reference sequence). This CDR3 region has 13 residues. The CDR3 here is CASSLDTKNIQYF. The DNA for the CDR3 is TGTGCCAGCAGCTTGGACACCAAAAACATTCAGTACTTC.

In nucleotides, the CDR3 is TGCACCAGCAGCCTGTGGGTAAGAGGAGTGGAAGTGGAGAACACTGAAGCTTTCTTT. Residues: CTSSLWVRGVEVENTEAFF. The genes are TRBV1 and TRBJ1-1. TRBV1 is a recognized pseudogene. The CDR3 runs 19 residues.

This clone was detected a few times. This same CDR3 is encoded by further DNA sequences in the sample. V usage is TRBV19 and J usage is TRBJ1-1; D gene unclear. The CDR3 loop spans 13 amino acids. Germline CDR1 and CDR2: LNHDA and SQIVND (reference sequence). V lost 1 base and J lost 0, with 3 bases in between. The CDR3: CASSIGVNTEAFF. The CDR3 DNA follows: TGTGCCAGTAGTATAGGGGTGAACACTGAAGCTTTCTTT. The full variable domain, completed using reference TRBV19 and TRBJ1-1, is DGGITQSPKYLFRKEGQNVTLSCEQNLNHDAMYWYRQDPGQGLRLIYYSQIVNDFQKGDIAEGYSVSREKKESFPLTVTSAQKNPTAFYLCASSIGVNTEAFFGQGTRLTVV.

The chain joins TRBV19 to TRBJ1-1; 10 positions agree with TRBD1. The CDR3 has 13 amino acids. Germline CDR1 is LNHDA and CDR2 is SQIVND (reference sequence). With 6 bases clipped from V and 3 bases from J, the junction kept 1 base outside the gene matches. CDR3 residues: CASRTGGHTEAFF. DNA for the CDR3: TGTGCCAGTAGGACAGGGGGCCACACTGAAGCTTTCTTT.

V is TRBV19 and J is TRBJ2-5, with D unresolved. V was cut by 5 bases and J by 2 bases, with 9 bases left in between. Germline CDR1 is LNHDA and CDR2 is SQIVND (reference sequence). The CDR3 is 13 residues long. The CDR3 region has the DNA TGTGCCAGTAGTCGTCTGGGGCAAGAGACCCAGTACTTC. This encodes CASSRLGQETQYF. Complete variable domain (other parts from reference TRBV19 and TRBJ2-5): DGGITQSPKYLFRKEGQNVTLSCEQNLNHDAMYWYRQDPGQGLRLIYYSQIVNDFQKGDIAEGYSVSREKKESFPLTVTSAQKNPTAFYLCASSRLGQETQYFGPGTRLLVL.

The V and J genes are TRBV11-2 and TRBJ1-1; the match to TRBD1 covers 8 bases. The J segment lost 8 bases and the V segment lost 4 bases, leaving 18 bases of the junction unmatched. CDR1 and CDR2 (germline): SGHAT, FQNNGV. CDR3 size: 17 residues. The CDR3 here is CASSSPPDRALRGEAFF. The CDR3, as DNA: TGTGCCAGCAGCTCCCCCCCGGACAGGGCTCTCAGAGGGGAAGCTTTCTTT. The whole variable domain, filled in from reference TRBV11-2 and TRBJ1-1, reads EAGVAQSPRYKIIEKRQSVAFWCNPISGHATLYWYQQILGQGPKLLIQFQNNGVVDDSQLPKDRFSAERLKGVDSTLKIQPAKLEDSAVYLCASSSPPDRALRGEAFFGQGTRLTVV.

The chain recombines TRBV5-1 with TRBJ1-3, with D unclear. CDR1 is SGHRS, CDR2 YFSETQ, per germline. The CDR3 is 14 amino acids. Trimming cost V 0 bases and J 3 bases, with 7 bases left between them. CDR3 amino acids: CASSLEGNGNTIYF. The CDR3 DNA reads TGCGCCAGCAGCTTGGAGGGAAATGGAAACACCATATATTTT. Full variable domain (outside the CDR3, taken from reference TRBV5-1 and TRBJ1-3): KAGVTQTPRYLIKTRGQQVTLSCSPISGHRSVSWYQQTPGQGLQFLFEYFSETQRNKGNFPGRFSGRQFSNSRSEMNVSTLELGDSALYLCASSLEGNGNTIYFGEGSWLTVV.

The CDR3 sequence: CASSSGSGGNTDTQYF. The DNA of the CDR3 is TGTGCCAGCAGCTCAGGTAGCGGGGGAAACACAGATACGCAGTATTTT. This chain connects TRBV7-3 to TRBJ2-3; 9 bases are a match to TRBD2. CDR1 is SGHTA, CDR2 FQGTGA, per germline. The CDR3 sequence is 16 residues long. V lost 4 bases to trimming and J lost 2 bases; unmatched junction nucleotides: 7. Full variable domain (remainder filled in from reference TRBV7-3 and TRBJ2-3): GAGVSQTPSNKVTEKGKYVELRCDPISGHTALYWYRQSLGQGPEFLIYFQGTGAADDSGLPNDRFFAVRPEGSVSTLKIQRTERGDSAVYLCASSSGSGGNTDTQYFGPGTRLTVL.

This chain links TRBV15 with TRBJ1-3; D uncertain. Germline CDR1 reads LNHNV; CDR2 reads YYDKDF (reference sequence). V lost 1 base and J 2 bases, leaving 6 bases between the germline ends. The CDR3 length is 14 residues. The CDR3 nucleotides are TGTGCCACCAGCAGAGCGGCGGCTGGAAACACCATATATTTT. This encodes CATSRAAAGNTIYF.

The rearrangement links TRBV5-5 to TRBJ1-5; D uncertain. The germline V and J ends were trimmed by 6 bases and 7 bases, with 14 bases remaining between them. Germline lookup yields CDR1 SGHKS and CDR2 YYEKEE (reference sequence). The CDR3 totals 13 residues. The CDR3: CASIREYGQPQHF. The DNA of the CDR3 is TGTGCCAGCATACGGGAATACGGGCAGCCCCAGCATTTT.

The rearrangement links TRBV12-3 or TRBV12-4 to TRBJ2-7; no definite D call. V lost 1 base to trimming and J lost 2 bases, with 6 bases between them. CDR3 length: 13 residues. CDR3 bases: TGTGCCAGCAGTTTAGGGCTCCCCTACGAGCAGTACTTC. Translating gives CASSLGLPYEQYF.

The chain combines TRBV3-1 (or the pseudogene TRBV3-2) with TRBJ2-2; D gene unclear. This CDR3 comprises 13 residues. Germline lookup yields CDR1 LGHDT and CDR2 YNNKEL (reference sequence). Trimming left V 0 bases short and J 7 bases short, with 6 bases between. The CDR3, as DNA: TGTGCCAGCAGCCAAGATCCAGGCGGGGAGCTGTTTTTT. Translation gives CASSQDPGGELFF.

A few counts support this clone. V and J are TRBV14 and TRBJ1-4, with 7 nucleotides matching TRBD1. Germline trimming cut 0 bases from V and 6 bases from J; bases unmatched to any gene: 4. This CDR3 contains 15 residues. Germline V lookup: CDR1 SGHDN, CDR2 FVKESK. In nucleotides, the CDR3 is TGTGCCAGCAGCCAAGATCAGGGGGATTATGAAAAACTGTTTTTT. Its translation: CASSQDQGDYEKLFF.